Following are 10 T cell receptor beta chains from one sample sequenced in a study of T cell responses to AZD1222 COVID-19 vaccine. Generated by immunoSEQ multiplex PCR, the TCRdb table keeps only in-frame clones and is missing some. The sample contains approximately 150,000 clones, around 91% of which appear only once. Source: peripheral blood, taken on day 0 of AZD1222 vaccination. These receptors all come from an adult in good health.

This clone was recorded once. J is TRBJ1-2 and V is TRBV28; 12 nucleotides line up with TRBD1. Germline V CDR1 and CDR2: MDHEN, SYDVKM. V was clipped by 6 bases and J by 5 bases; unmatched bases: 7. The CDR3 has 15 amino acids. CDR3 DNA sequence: TGTGCCAGCAGCCCGGGACAGGGGGCGAGGTATGGCTACACCTTC. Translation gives CASSPGQGARYGYTF.

The CDR3 nucleotides are TGTGCCAGCAGCTTAGACTGGACCGGGGAGCTGTTTTTT. Translation: CASSLDWTGELFF. The genes are TRBV14 and TRBJ2-2; D unresolved. V dropped 5 bases and J dropped 5 bases, with 9 bases sitting between them. This CDR3 comprises 13 residues. In germline, CDR1 is SGHDN, CDR2 FVKESK.

Here the CDR3 reads CASRPGQSRHEAFF. As DNA, the CDR3 is TGTGCCAGCAGGCCCGGACAGTCCAGGCATGAAGCTTTCTTT. The rearrangement joins TRBV6-5 to TRBJ1-1, with a possible D match to TRBD1 (6 bases). V was trimmed by 6 bases and J by 7 bases, leaving 18 bases between them. Germline V CDR1 and CDR2: MNHEY, SVGAGI. The CDR3 is made up of 14 amino acids.

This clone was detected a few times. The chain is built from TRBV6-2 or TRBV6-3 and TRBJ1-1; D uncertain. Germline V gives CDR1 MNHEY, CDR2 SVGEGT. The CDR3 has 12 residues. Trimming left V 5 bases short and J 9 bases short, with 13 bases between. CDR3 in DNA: TGTGCCAGCAGTCCCGGTCCGGGAAAAGCTTTCTTT. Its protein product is CASSPGPGKAFF.

CDR3 protein: CSVAPVGQGNTGELFF. In nucleotides, the CDR3 is TGCAGCGTCGCCCCCGTGGGGCAGGGAAACACCGGGGAGCTGTTTTTT. The rearrangement links TRBV29-1 to TRBJ2-2, with TRBD1 as a possible D gene (5 bases). The CDR3 is made up of 16 amino acids. V lost 6 bases, J lost 2 bases, and 19 bases lay in between. In germline, CDR1 is SQVTM, CDR2 ANQGSEA.

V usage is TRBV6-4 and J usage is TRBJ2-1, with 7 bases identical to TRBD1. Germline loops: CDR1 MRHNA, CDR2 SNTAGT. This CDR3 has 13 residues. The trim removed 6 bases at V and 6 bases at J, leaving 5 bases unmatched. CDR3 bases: TGTGCCAGCAGCGGTGACAGGGTCAATGAGCAGTTCTTC. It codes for CASSGDRVNEQFF.

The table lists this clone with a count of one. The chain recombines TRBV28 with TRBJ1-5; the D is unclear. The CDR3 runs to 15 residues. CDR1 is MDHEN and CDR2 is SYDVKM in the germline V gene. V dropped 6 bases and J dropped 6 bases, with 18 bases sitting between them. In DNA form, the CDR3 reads TGTGCCAGCAGCCGAGGGATACTAGATACTCAGCCCCAGCATTTT. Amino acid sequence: CASSRGILDTQPQHF. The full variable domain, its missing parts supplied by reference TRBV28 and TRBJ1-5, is DVKVTQSSRYLVKRTGEKVFLECVQDMDHENMFWYRQDPGLGLRLIYFSYDVKMKEKGDIPEGYSVSREKKERFSLILESASTNQTSMYLCASSRGILDTQPQHFGDGTRLSIL.

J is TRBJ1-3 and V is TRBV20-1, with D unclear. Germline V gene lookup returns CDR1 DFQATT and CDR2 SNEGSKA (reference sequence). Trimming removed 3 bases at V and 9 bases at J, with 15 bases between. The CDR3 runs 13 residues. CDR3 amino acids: CSASPPQSGTIYF. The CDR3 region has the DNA TGCAGTGCTAGTCCGCCCCAAAGCGGCACCATATATTTT.

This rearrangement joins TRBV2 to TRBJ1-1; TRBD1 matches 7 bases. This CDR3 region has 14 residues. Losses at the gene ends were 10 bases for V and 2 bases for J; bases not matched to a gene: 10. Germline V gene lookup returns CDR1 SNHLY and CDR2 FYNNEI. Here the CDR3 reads CANRGGARNTEAFF. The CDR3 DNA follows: TGTGCCAACCGAGGGGGCGCAAGAAACACTGAAGCTTTCTTT.

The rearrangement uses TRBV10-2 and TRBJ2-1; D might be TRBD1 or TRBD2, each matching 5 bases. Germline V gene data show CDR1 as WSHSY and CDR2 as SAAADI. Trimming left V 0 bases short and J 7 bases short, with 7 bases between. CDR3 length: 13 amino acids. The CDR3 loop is CASSESEGNEQFF. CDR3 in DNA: TGCGCCAGCAGTGAGTCCGAGGGGAATGAGCAGTTCTTC.